This T cell receptor (beta chain) is from a study of PD-L1 blockade in urothelial cancer. Study information: Most patients, about 90% of the roughly 29, were males with bladder-origin cancer. Investigators checked blood 3 weeks (second dose) and 6 weeks after treatment start. Study patients had been treated with 0 to 3 previous chemotherapy regimens. Across blood samples, T cells had a median count of about 140,000.

The CDR3 covers 17 residues. The V end lost 0 bases, the J end lost 3 bases, and 18 bases lay between the germline ends. The germline CDR1 and CDR2 sequences are KGHSH and LQKENI. The time point is: pretreatment peripheral blood. Clones were read by immunoSEQ multiplex PCR, and TCRdb kept only the in-frame ones, dropping some. Among under 55,000 clones listed, 70% to 90% were seen once. This sequence originates from a donor older than 35 with urothelial cancer. The sample consisted of PBMCs, taken around atezolizumab (anti-PD-L1) treatment. This chain joins TRBV18 and TRBJ2-7, with D tentatively TRBD1 (6 bases). The CDR3 loop reads CASSPPNQGPPDYEQYF. The DNA of the CDR3 is TGTGCCAGCTCACCACCCAATCAGGGGCCGCCGGACTACGAGCAGTACTTC.